This TCR beta chain was captured by sequencing in a study of control samples from healthy donors and cancer patients. Profiling relied on immunoSEQ multiplex PCR, and the TCRdb table lists in-frame clones only, not all of them. The repertoire has about 75,000 clones, more than 80% of them found once; the top ten carry roughly 16%. The CDR3 is made up of 14 amino acids. The J segment lost 8 bases and the V segment lost 6 bases, leaving 9 bases of the junction unmatched. Germline V gene sequence: CDR1 MNHEY, CDR2 SMNVEV (reference sequence). This rearrangement joins TRBV27 to TRBJ1-2; 10 bases are a match to TRBD1. Sequencing was carried out using blood. This sequence was found in a man aged 50 to 60 in good health. The CDR3 nucleotides read TGTGCCAGCAGGGGGACAGGGGATCCCTGGGGCTACACCTTC. Translation gives CASRGTGDPWGYTF.